These 13 T cell receptor beta chains were sequenced from one sample in a study of cytomegalovirus exposure and HLA in healthy donors. This PCR relied on a set of 60 Vbeta primers and 13 Jbeta primers. This table comes from immunoSEQ multiplex PCR, and its TCRdb copy is limited to in-frame clones, with some not included. The table has more than 200,000 clones, about four fifths seen once. The sequenced sample consisted of PBMCs. These receptors were collected from a man in his forties in good health and CMV-seropositive.

This clone was found a few times. The J gene is TRBJ2-1, the V gene TRBV7-2, with D perhaps matching TRBD2 (5 bases). This CDR3 has 17 amino acids. The germline gives CDR1 SGHTA, CDR2 FQGNSA. The ends were cut back, 6 bases at V and 0 bases at J, with 18 bases in the middle. The CDR3 region is CASRHLLATSSYNEQFF. CDR3 coding DNA: TGTGCCAGCAGGCACCTCCTTGCCACTAGCTCCTACAATGAGCAGTTCTTC.

The chain couples TRBV4-1 to TRBJ2-7; 12 bases line up with TRBD1. Losses at the gene ends were 4 bases for V and 4 bases for J; bases not matched to a gene: 5. Germline CDR1 MGHRA, CDR2 YSYEKL. This CDR3 has 15 residues. CDR3 sequence: CASSRPGQGAYEQYF. The CDR3 bases are TGCGCCAGCAGCCGCCCGGGACAGGGGGCTTACGAGCAGTACTTC.

The J gene is TRBJ2-7, the V gene TRBV9, with 9 bases aligning to TRBD2. V shed 0 bases and J 3 bases; nucleotides not matched to a gene: 7. From germline, CDR1 is SGDLS and CDR2 YYNGEE. The CDR3 is 16 residues long. The CDR3 loop is CASSVGSLAGIYEQYF. CDR3 bases: TGTGCCAGCAGCGTAGGTAGTCTAGCGGGGATCTACGAGCAGTACTTC.

The chain employs TRBV5-1 and TRBJ1-2; D is ambiguous. Trimming took 0 bases from V and 0 from J, leaving 12 bases between them. Germline values: CDR1 SGHRS, CDR2 YFSETQ. This CDR3 spans 16 amino acids. As DNA, the CDR3 is TGCGCCAGCAGCTTGGATGCAGTTCCATCTAACTATGGCTACACCTTC. Protein sequence: CASSLDAVPSNYGYTF.

Written as DNA, the CDR3 is TGTGCCAGTAGTACTCACAGGGGGGAAGATGGCTACACCTTC. Its translation is CASSTHRGEDGYTF. The gene calls are TRBV19 and TRBJ1-2; 8 bases align to TRBD1. The CDR3 has 14 residues. Trimming took 4 bases from V and 6 from J; bases not matched to a gene: 7. Germline V CDR1 and CDR2: LNHDA, SQIVND (reference sequence).

The chain uses TRBV29-1 and TRBJ1-2; weak D call: TRBD1 (5 bases). The CDR3 loop spans 14 amino acids. Trimming took off 3 bases at V and 0 bases at J, with 11 bases between the two ends. Germline V gene lookup returns CDR1 SQVTM and CDR2 ANQGSEA. CDR3 nucleotide sequence: TGCAGCGTTGAGCAGGGCGTGACTAACTATGGCTACACCTTC. This encodes CSVEQGVTNYGYTF.

V gene TRBV18 combines with J gene TRBJ1-1; 8 bases align to TRBD1. V was clipped by 4 bases and J by 5 bases; unmatched bases: 9. Germline V gives CDR1 KGHSH, CDR2 LQKENI. The CDR3 runs 15 residues. This CDR3 is CASSLGQGGETEAFF. As DNA, the CDR3 is TGTGCCAGCTCACTCGGACAGGGCGGGGAGACTGAAGCTTTCTTT.

The DNA of the CDR3 is TGTGCCAGCAGCTTAAGCCTAGCGGGATCCGGGGAGCTGTTTTTT. This gives the protein CASSLSLAGSGELFF. The chain joins TRBV7-3 to TRBJ2-2, with TRBD2 matching 9 bases. The length of the CDR3 is 15 residues. Germline values: CDR1 SGHTA, CDR2 FQGTGA. V lost 1 base and J lost 6; bases outside the gene matches: 3.

The chain combines TRBV27 with TRBJ1-5, with D unresolved. CDR1 and CDR2 from the germline V gene are MNHEY and SMNVEV (reference sequence). Trimming stripped 4 bases from V and 1 base from J, with 14 bases between. CDR3 length: 16 residues. This CDR3 reads CASSSVARGSNQPQHF. CDR3 DNA sequence: TGTGCCAGCAGTTCGGTCGCGAGAGGGAGCAATCAGCCCCAGCATTTT.

The V gene is TRBV15, the J gene TRBJ2-1, with a tentative D call TRBD2 (5 bases). The CDR3 loop spans 13 amino acids. Looked up from germline, CDR1 is LNHNV and CDR2 is YYDKDF (reference sequence). The V and J ends lost 1 base and 11 bases respectively, with 12 bases between them. CDR3 region: CATSRVPSGKQFF. In DNA form, the CDR3 reads TGTGCCACCAGCAGAGTACCGAGCGGTAAGCAGTTCTTC.

V usage is TRBV11-3 and J usage is TRBJ2-1, with 13 bases that match TRBD2. Trimming at V came to 5 bases and at J to 9 bases, leaving 7 bases not matched to a gene. Germline V gene lookup returns CDR1 SGHNT and CDR2 YENEEA. The CDR3 spans 15 residues. In nucleotides, the CDR3 is TGTGCCAGCAGCCCCGGACTAGCGGGAGCGGGTGAGCAGTTCTTC. It yields the protein CASSPGLAGAGEQFF.

This rearrangement joins TRBV5-6 to TRBJ1-2, with D unresolved. Germline V gives CDR1 SGHDT, CDR2 YYEEEE. The CDR3 covers 14 residues. V lost 4 bases to trimming and J lost 0 bases, with 10 bases between them. The CDR3 region is CASSLWEANYGYTF. The CDR3 coding sequence is TGTGCCAGCAGCCTCTGGGAGGCTAACTATGGCTACACCTTC.

This chain uses TRBV27 with TRBJ2-7, with a possible D match to TRBD2 (6 bases). V gave up 3 bases and J gave up 6 bases, with 15 bases separating them. Per the germline V gene, CDR1 is MNHEY and CDR2 is SMNVEV (reference sequence). This CDR3 is built from 14 residues. The CDR3 sequence: CASSFGVGSGEQYF. CDR3 nucleotides: TGTGCCAGCAGTTTTGGGGTCGGGAGCGGCGAGCAGTACTTC.